This TCR beta chain was found in a study of radiation and T cells in renal cell carcinoma. The sample's treatment: 15 Gy SBRT to primary tumor, nephrectomy 4 weeks later. The CDR3 consists of 14 residues. Trimming shortened V by 1 base and J by 7 bases, and 10 bases separated the two germline ends. Germline CDR1 is LNHNV and CDR2 is YYDKDF (reference sequence). For this clone: Its antigen is undetermined.

Assay: immunoSEQ multiplex PCR; the TCRdb copy retains only in-frame clones and omits some. The sample includes fewer than 25,000 clones, 45% to 50% of them seen just once. General observations from the study: Pretreatment tumor biopsies were lacking, so baseline clonotypes are unknown. In nephrectomy-only tumors, top 100 clonotypes averaged around 45%, versus approximately 50% irradiated.

This chain connects TRBV15 to TRBJ2-2, with D hard to call. The clonotype originates from a woman between 45 and 65 years old with renal cell carcinoma. Sequenced here: tumor tissue, sampled from a patient whose treatment included radiotherapy and nephrectomy. The CDR3 is CATSRAAYGGELFF. CDR3 nucleotide sequence: TGTGCCACCAGCAGAGCAGCGTATGGCGGGGAGCTGTTTTTT.